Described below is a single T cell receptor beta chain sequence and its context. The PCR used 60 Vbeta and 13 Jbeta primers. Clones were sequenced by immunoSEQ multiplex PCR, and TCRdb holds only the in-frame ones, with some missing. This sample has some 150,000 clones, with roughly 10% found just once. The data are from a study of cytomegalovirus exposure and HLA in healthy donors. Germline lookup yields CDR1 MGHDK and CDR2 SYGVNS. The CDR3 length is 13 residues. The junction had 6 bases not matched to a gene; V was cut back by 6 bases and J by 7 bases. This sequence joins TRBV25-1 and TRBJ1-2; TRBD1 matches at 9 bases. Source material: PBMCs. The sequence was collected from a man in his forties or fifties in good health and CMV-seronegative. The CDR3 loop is CASRGQGKVGYTF. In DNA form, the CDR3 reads TGTGCCAGCAGGGGACAGGGTAAAGTTGGCTACACCTTC.